The clone carrying this TCR beta chain turned up a few times. These data originate in a study of T-cell reconstitution after alpha-beta-depleted transplantation in children. Germline CDR1 MGHRA, CDR2 YSYEKL. V was pared by 3 bases and J by 3 bases, with 9 bases between. This CDR3 is 13 amino acids long. The TCRbeta library was prepared with unique molecular identifiers. TCRdb independently ran MiXCR on the PCR reads; one entry per CDR3 protein. The data contain roughly 350,000 distinct CDR3 sequences, about 9.4% of them seen just once; the ten biggest clones take up 2% to 3%. Source: PBMCs from the stem cell graft donor, taken from the stem cell graft. The sequence came from a human donor who donated a stem cell graft to a child with acute lymphoblastic leukemia. The chain recombines TRBV4-1 with TRBJ2-7; possibly TRBD2 for D (6 bases). The DNA of the CDR3 is TGCGCCAGCAGCCAGGGGACTCACTACGAGCAGTACTTC. Protein: CASSQGTHYEQYF.